These 27 T cell receptor beta chains were all obtained from the same sample, sequenced in a study of T cells after yellow fever vaccination. TCRdb reanalysed the 5' RACE reads using MiXCR and keeps one entry per CDR3 protein. In the table there are about 350,000 distinct CDR3 sequences, roughly 8.3% of which are singletons. The sequencing used PBMCs, collected about 41 days after the first yellow fever vaccination. These receptors all stem from a man younger than 30 who received the YFV17D yellow fever vaccine.

V and J are TRBV5-1 and TRBJ2-3; D may be TRBD1 (5 bases). The ends were cut back, 7 bases at V and 0 bases at J, with 15 bases in the middle. CDR1 is SGHRS and CDR2 is YFSETQ in the germline V gene. This CDR3 is 15 amino acids long. This CDR3 reads CASGARYPSTDTQYF. The CDR3 nucleotides read TGCGCCAGCGGGGCCCGGTACCCTAGCACAGATACGCAGTATTTT.

This clonotype has only a few counts. The chain couples TRBV12-3 or TRBV12-4 to TRBJ2-3, with unresolved D. The V end lost 0 bases, the J end lost 3 bases, and 7 bases lay between the germline ends. The CDR3 totals 14 residues. In nucleotides, the CDR3 is TGTGCCAGCAGTTTAGCGCTAGAAACAGATACGCAGTATTTT. Amino acid sequence: CASSLALETDTQYF.

V usage is TRBV28 and J usage is TRBJ2-1; D is possibly TRBD2 (5 bases). The CDR3 is 15 amino acids. Per the germline V gene, CDR1 is MDHEN and CDR2 is SYDVKM. Trimming took off 5 bases at V and 4 bases at J, with 15 bases between the two ends. CDR3 nucleotides: TGTGCCAGCAGTCAACGGGATTCCTTTTACAATGAGCAGTTCTTC. Translated: CASSQRDSFYNEQFF.

J is TRBJ2-2 and V is TRBV10-3, with D possibly called TRBD1 or TRBD2 (6 bases each). Germline CDR1 and CDR2: ENHRY and SYGVKD. The CDR3 consists of 18 residues. V was shortened by 7 bases and J by 2 bases, with 23 bases between the two germline ends. The CDR3 is CAITLEGGPIRNTGELFF. For the CDR3, the DNA is TGTGCCATCACGCTGGAAGGGGGGCCGATCCGTAACACCGGGGAGCTGTTTTTT.

The V gene is TRBV20-1, the J gene TRBJ2-3; 8 positions match TRBD1. The V segment lost 4 bases and the J segment 4 bases; nucleotides outside the gene matches: 10. Germline V gives CDR1 DFQATT, CDR2 SNEGSKA (reference sequence). The CDR3 totals 15 residues. The CDR3 loop reads CSATVFGQGPDTQYF. The CDR3 DNA reads as TGCAGTGCTACAGTATTCGGACAGGGCCCAGATACGCAGTATTTT.

The chain uses TRBV5-6 and TRBJ1-4; no clear D gene. There are 15 residues in the CDR3. Per the germline V gene, CDR1 is SGHDT and CDR2 is YYEEEE. Trimming stripped 4 bases from V and 6 bases from J, with 16 bases between. The CDR3 protein is CASSLLGGGHEKLFF. CDR3 nucleotide sequence: TGTGCCAGCAGCCTCCTCGGTGGAGGACATGAAAAACTGTTTTTT.

V usage is TRBV29-1 and J usage is TRBJ2-3; 8 bases are a match to TRBD2. V gave up 6 bases and J gave up 2 bases; unmatched junction bases: 7. Germline CDR1 and CDR2: SQVTM and ANQGSEA. This CDR3 is 14 amino acids long. CDR3: CSVGTGGNTDTQYF. DNA for the CDR3: TGCAGCGTGGGGACGGGGGGGAACACAGATACGCAGTATTTT.

The chain employs TRBV5-1 and TRBJ1-2; no definite D call. Trimming removed 0 bases at V and 2 bases at J, with 17 bases between. The CDR3 extends over 17 amino acids. Germline V CDR1 and CDR2: SGHRS, YFSETQ. The CDR3: CASSLVYARDKNYGYTF. CDR3 nucleotides: TGCGCCAGCAGCTTGGTGTACGCCAGAGATAAGAACTATGGCTACACCTTC.

This clonotype came up many times. The chain links TRBV9 to TRBJ2-7; D is possibly TRBD1 (6 bases). Trimming removed 3 bases from V and 2 bases from J, with 12 bases in between. CDR1 and CDR2 from the germline V gene are SGDLS and YYNGEE. CDR3 length: 14 amino acids. The CDR3 sequence is CASSARTATYEQYF. The CDR3 nucleotides are TGTGCCAGCAGCGCCCGGACAGCAACCTACGAGCAGTACTTC.

This clonotype was counted only a few times. As DNA, the CDR3 is TGTGCCAGCCACAGGGGCACCAAGGATACGCAGTATTTT. This translates into CASHRGTKDTQYF. The chain recombines TRBV28 with TRBJ2-3; 7 bases agree with TRBD1. CDR3 length: 13 residues. V shed 8 bases and J 6 bases; nucleotides not matched to a gene: 8. Germline CDR1 MDHEN, CDR2 SYDVKM.

This clonotype has more than one count but fewer than ten. The chain couples TRBV3-1 to TRBJ2-1; no clear D. Between the trimmed V and J ends, which lost 0 bases and 1 base, there was a span of 10 bases. Germline CDR1 is LGHDT and CDR2 is YNNKEL (reference sequence). This CDR3 contains 16 residues. CDR3 in amino acids: CASSQEVRKSYNEQFF. The CDR3 nucleotides read TGTGCCAGCAGCCAAGAGGTGCGGAAGTCCTACAATGAGCAGTTCTTC.

This chain uses TRBV4-1 with TRBJ2-1; 9 bases agree with TRBD2. Germline-derived CDR1 and CDR2 are MGHRA and YSYEKL. This CDR3 has 16 amino acids. The junction had 10 bases not matched to a gene; V was cut back by 2 bases and J by 8 bases. The CDR3 bases are TGCGCCAGCAGCCAACTTTGGCGGGGGGGCCAATATGAGCAGTTCTTC. It translates to CASSQLWRGGQYEQFF.

In DNA, the CDR3 is TGCGCCAGCAGGGCCGTAGGGGCGCGGGTAGCTCAATATGGCTACACCTTC. This gives the protein CASRAVGARVAQYGYTF. This chain joins TRBV4-1 and TRBJ1-2; D is perhaps TRBD1 (5 bases). There are 17 residues in the CDR3. Trimming stripped 6 bases from V and 5 bases from J, with 25 bases between. Germline V gene data show CDR1 as MGHRA and CDR2 as YSYEKL.

The genes are TRBV7-2 and TRBJ2-3; D could derive from TRBD1 or TRBD2 (6 bases each). CDR3 length: 16 residues. Germline V lookup: CDR1 SGHTA, CDR2 FQGNSA. Trimming pared 3 bases from V and 2 bases from J, leaving 15 bases between. The CDR3 sequence: CASSLTGGFITDTQYF. The CDR3, as DNA: TGTGCCAGCAGCTTGACAGGAGGGTTTATCACAGATACGCAGTATTTT. Full variable domain (rest looked up from reference TRBV7-2 and TRBJ2-3): GAGVSQSPSNKVTEKGKDVELRCDPISGHTALYWYRQSLGQGLEFLIYFQGNSAPDKSGLPSDRFSAERTGGSVSTLTIQRTQQEDSAVYLCASSLTGGFITDTQYFGPGTRLTVL.

The table lists this clonotype with many counts. The chain employs TRBV7-2 and TRBJ1-3; 9 nucleotides agree with TRBD1. J lost 4 bases, V lost 1 base, and 2 bases had no gene match. Germline loops: CDR1 SGHTA, CDR2 FQGNSA. This CDR3 is 15 amino acids long. The CDR3 nucleotides read TGTGCCAGCAGCTTAGTCGGGACAGGGGGAAACACCATATATTTT. Translation gives CASSLVGTGGNTIYF.

V gene TRBV7-2 combines with J gene TRBJ1-2; a possible D gene is TRBD1 (5 bases). Germline V gives CDR1 SGHTA, CDR2 FQGNSA. The CDR3 consists of 13 residues. Trimming removed 1 base at V and 8 bases at J, with 11 bases between. Here the CDR3 DNA reads TGTGCCAGCAGCTTAGGACAGCCTTCCGGCTACACCTTC. This codes for CASSLGQPSGYTF. Supplemented by reference TRBV7-2 and TRBJ1-2, the full variable domain reads GAGVSQSPSNKVTEKGKDVELRCDPISGHTALYWYRQSLGQGLEFLIYFQGNSAPDKSGLPSDRFSAERTGGSVSTLTIQRTQQEDSAVYLCASSLGQPSGYTFGSGTRLTVV.

The rearrangement uses TRBV21-1 and TRBJ2-1. TRBV21-1 is deemed a pseudogene. The CDR3 loop spans 9 amino acids. CDR3 bases: TGTGCCAGCACCAAGGGGCAGTTCTTC. Its protein is CASTKGQFF.

The rearrangement joins TRBV4-1 to TRBJ2-7; 8 bases are shared with TRBD2. V shed 4 bases, J shed 2 bases, and the junction held 4 bases outside the gene matches. This CDR3 region has 14 residues. Germline V CDR1 and CDR2: MGHRA, YSYEKL. Here the CDR3 reads CASSRTGGTYEQYV. In DNA, the CDR3 is TGCGCCAGCAGCCGGACGGGGGGGACCTACGAGCAGTACGTC.

CDR3 region: CASSRERNSYEQYF. CDR3 bases: TGTGCCAGCAGCAGGGAGCGGAACTCCTACGAGCAGTACTTC. The chain combines TRBV12-3 or TRBV12-4 with TRBJ2-7; either TRBD1 or TRBD2 may fit D (5 bases each). Trimming left V 6 bases short and J 0 bases short, with 12 bases between. This CDR3 spans 14 amino acids.

This clonotype was found many times. The chain links TRBV7-2 to TRBJ1-1; no firm D call. CDR3 length equals 13 residues. Trimming shortened V by 5 bases and J by 3 bases, and 10 bases separated the two germline ends. Looked up from germline, CDR1 is SGHTA and CDR2 is FQGNSA. This CDR3 reads CASSPSRDTEAFF. For the CDR3, the DNA is TGTGCCAGCAGCCCCTCACGGGACACTGAAGCTTTCTTT.

A word on this clonotype: Likely a read error: the CDR3 ends without its conserved phenylalanine or tryptophan. The chain uses TRBV5-1 and TRBJ2-2; 7 bases fit TRBD1. The J segment lost 6 bases and the V segment lost 4 bases, leaving 3 bases of the junction unmatched. Germline V CDR1 and CDR2: SGHRS, YFSETQ. This CDR3 has 13 amino acids. CDR3 in DNA: TGCGCCAGCAGCAGCACAGGGGCCGGGGAGCTGTTTTTA. Its translation is CASSSTGAGELFL.

V and J are TRBV12-3 or TRBV12-4 and TRBJ2-5; 9 bases match TRBD1. After removal of 10 bases from V and 6 bases from J, the junction contained 9 bases not matched to a gene. The CDR3 runs 13 residues. The CDR3 reads CATSDRGRQTQYF. As DNA, the CDR3 is TGTGCCACTTCGGACAGGGGTCGACAGACCCAGTACTTC.

The chain uses TRBV6-1 and TRBJ2-1; a weak D match, TRBD1 (6 bases). The CDR3 runs 15 residues. The V end lost 6 bases, the J end lost 9 bases, and 21 bases lay between the germline ends. CDR1 is MNHNS and CDR2 is SASEGT in the germline V gene. CDR3 sequence (DNA): TGTGCCAGCAGCAGGCCCAACACAGGGATTATTGAGCAGTTCTTC. Translating it yields CASSRPNTGIIEQFF.

This clonotype occurred a few times. This chain uses TRBV29-1 with TRBJ2-3; 14 bases are shared with TRBD2. Germline V gene sequence: CDR1 SQVTM, CDR2 ANQGSEA. The CDR3 runs to 16 residues. V gave up 3 bases and J gave up 1 base; unmatched junction bases: 3. This CDR3 is CSVDPGLAGGTDTQYF. The CDR3 DNA reads as TGCAGCGTTGACCCGGGACTAGCGGGGGGCACAGATACGCAGTATTTT.

This clonotype occurred a few times. An end of the junction does not agree with germline; a read error may underlie this. The chain joins TRBV7-2 to TRBJ1-2; no reliable D call. The germline V gene encodes CDR1 SGHTA and CDR2 FQGNSA. This CDR3 is built from 14 residues. The CDR3 DNA reads as TGCGGGTCCGGTAAAACTATGGCTTTAGGAGGCTACACCTTC. Protein: CGSGKTMALGGYTF. Filled out from reference TRBV7-2 and TRBJ1-2, the complete variable domain reads GAGVSQSPSNKVTEKGKDVELRCDPISGHTALYWYRQSLGQGLEFLIYFQGNSAPDKSGLPSDRFSAERTGGSVSTLTIQRTQQEDSAVYLCGSGKTMALGGYTFGSGTRLTVV.

This chain's CDR3 is CASSLAMCSYEQYV. Here the CDR3 DNA reads TGTGCCAGCAGTTTGGCCATGTGCTCCTACGAGCAGTACGTC. The chain has TRBV12-3 or TRBV12-4 and TRBJ2-7; D ambiguous. This CDR3 region has 14 residues. V was pared by 3 bases and J by 0 bases, with 9 bases between.

This clonotype was counted only a few times. This sequence joins TRBV12-3 or TRBV12-4 and TRBJ2-3, with D unresolved. V was trimmed by 7 bases and J by 0 bases, leaving 11 bases between them. There are 14 residues in the CDR3. CDR3: CASTMRLSTDTQYF. CDR3 bases: TGTGCCAGCACTATGCGGCTTAGCACAGATACGCAGTATTTT.